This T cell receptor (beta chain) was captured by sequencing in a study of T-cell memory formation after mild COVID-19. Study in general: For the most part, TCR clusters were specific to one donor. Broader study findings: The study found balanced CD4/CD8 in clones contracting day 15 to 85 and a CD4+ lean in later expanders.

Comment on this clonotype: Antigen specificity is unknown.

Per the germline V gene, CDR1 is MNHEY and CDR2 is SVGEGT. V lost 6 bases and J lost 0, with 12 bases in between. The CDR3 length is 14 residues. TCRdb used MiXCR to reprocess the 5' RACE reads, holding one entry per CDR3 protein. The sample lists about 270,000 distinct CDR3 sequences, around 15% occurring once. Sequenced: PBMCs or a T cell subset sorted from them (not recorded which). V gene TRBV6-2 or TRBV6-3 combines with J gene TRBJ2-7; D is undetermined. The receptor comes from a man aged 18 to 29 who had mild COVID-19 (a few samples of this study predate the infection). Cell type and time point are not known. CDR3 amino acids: CASRYEASSYEQYF. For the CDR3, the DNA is TGTGCCAGCAGGTACGAGGCAAGCTCCTACGAGCAGTACTTC.